The clone carrying this TCR beta chain occurred a few times. The antigen remains unidentified. V lost 0 bases to trimming and J lost 4 bases, with 13 bases between them. There are 16 residues in the CDR3. Per germline, CDR1 MGHRA and CDR2 YSYEKL. Use of 60 Vbeta and 13 Jbeta primers characterized the PCR. As originally analysed: Unique TCR beta chains numbered approximately 76 million in a later analysis, with around 12 million shared. This table comes from immunoSEQ multiplex PCR, and its TCRdb copy is limited to in-frame clones, with some not included. The V and J calls and clone size are taken from that table; D and trimming were inferred from the DNA. The data show more than 50,000 clones, about two thirds seen once. The data derive from a study of cytomegalovirus exposure and HLA in healthy donors. General observations from the study: There were some public TCRs occurring in many donors, but most TCR sequences were rare. Solely CMV serostatus was available to characterize immune exposure.

The TCR originated in a woman aged 60 to 75 in good health and CMV-seropositive. Sequencing was carried out using PBMCs. This chain uses TRBV4-1 with TRBJ1-5; D perhaps matches TRBD1 (6 bases). In DNA form, the CDR3 reads TGCGCCAGCAGCCAAGAGTTAAGGGGGAGAAATCAGCCCCAGCATTTT. Amino acids: CASSQELRGRNQPQHF.